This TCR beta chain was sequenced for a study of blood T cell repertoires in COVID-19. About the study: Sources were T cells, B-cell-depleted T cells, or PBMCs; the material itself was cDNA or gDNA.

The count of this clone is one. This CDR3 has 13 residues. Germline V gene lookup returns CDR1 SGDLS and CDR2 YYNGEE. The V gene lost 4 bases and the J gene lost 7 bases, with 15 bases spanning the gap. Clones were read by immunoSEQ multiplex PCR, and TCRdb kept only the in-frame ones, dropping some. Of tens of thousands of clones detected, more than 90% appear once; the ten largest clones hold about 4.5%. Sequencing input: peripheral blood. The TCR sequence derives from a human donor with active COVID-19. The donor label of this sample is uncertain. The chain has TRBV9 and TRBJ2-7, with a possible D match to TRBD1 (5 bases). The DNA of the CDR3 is TGTGCCAGCAGCCCGACTGACAGTTGGGAGCAGTACTTC. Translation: CASSPTDSWEQYF. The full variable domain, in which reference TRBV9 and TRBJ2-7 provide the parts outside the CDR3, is DSGVTQTPKHLITATGQRVTLRCSPRSGDLSVYWYQQSLDQGLQFLIQYYNGEERAKGNILERFSAQQFPDLHSELNLSSLELGDSALYFCASSPTDSWEQYFGPGTRLTVT.